The 24 T cell receptor beta chains listed next were all sequenced from one sample in a study of patients and donors after allogeneic stem cell transplantation. TCRdb reanalysed the RT-PCR reads using MiXCR and keeps one entry per CDR3 protein. The data contain roughly 960,000 distinct CDR3 sequences, roughly 17% of them seen just once; the ten biggest clones take up 5% to 6.5%. The specimen sequenced was blood, either unsorted or a sorted T cell fraction (not recorded which). The receptors stem from a human donor who was either an allogeneic HSCT recipient or a stem cell or donor lymphocyte infusion donor (not recorded which). It is not recorded whose cells these are; they may come from a transplant donor.

The CDR3 DNA sequence: TGTGCCAGCAGTTTCCATACTAGCGAGGGCACAGATACGCAGTATTTT. This translates into CASSFHTSEGTDTQYF. The J gene is TRBJ2-3, the V gene TRBV12-3 or TRBV12-4, with TRBD2 matching 7 bases. With 3 bases clipped from V and 1 base from J, the junction kept 7 bases outside the gene matches. CDR3 length: 16 residues.

The chain uses TRBV5-1 and TRBJ2-1; 11 nucleotides agree with TRBD1. CDR3 length: 16 amino acids. V gave up 0 bases and J gave up 3 bases; unmatched junction bases: 2. The germline V gene encodes CDR1 SGHRS and CDR2 YFSETQ. The CDR3 loop reads CASSLGTGGGYNEQFF. The CDR3 nucleotides are TGCGCCAGCAGCTTGGGGACAGGGGGCGGCTACAATGAGCAGTTCTTC.

This chain joins TRBV15 and TRBJ2-2, with 10 bases lining up with TRBD2. Losses at the gene ends were 7 bases for V and 6 bases for J; bases not matched to a gene: 8. Germline V gene sequence: CDR1 LNHNV, CDR2 YYDKDF (reference sequence). The CDR3 spans 15 residues. CDR3 sequence (DNA): TGTGCCACCACTCCGGGACTAGCGTTTGCCGGGGAGCTGTTTTTT. This encodes CATTPGLAFAGELFF.

This clonotype was counted a few times. This chain links TRBV24-1 with TRBJ2-3; D may be TRBD2 (5 bases). V lost 3 bases to trimming and J lost 2 bases, with 17 bases between them. The CDR3 consists of 17 residues. Germline V gene lookup returns CDR1 KGHDR and CDR2 SFDVKD. CDR3 bases: TGTGCCACCAGTGATCGAGTGGGGAGCGGTTCCACAGATACGCAGTATTTT. Its protein product is CATSDRVGSGSTDTQYF.

This clonotype was counted only a few times. The J gene is TRBJ1-2, the V gene TRBV20-1, with 7 bases aligning to TRBD1. The CDR3 sequence is 17 residues long. The germline gives CDR1 DFQATT, CDR2 SNEGSKA (reference sequence). Trimming removed 7 bases from V and 0 bases from J; junction bases left unmatched: 17. The CDR3 reads CSVLTGSLKKANYGYTF. In nucleotides, the CDR3 is TGCAGTGTTTTGACAGGGTCCCTTAAAAAAGCTAACTATGGCTACACCTTC.

In its sample, this clonotype was seen a few times. The chain carries TRBV6-5 and TRBJ2-3, with 14 bases matching TRBD2. The CDR3 has 19 amino acids. Germline CDR1 and CDR2: MNHEY and SVGAGI. J lost 6 bases, V lost 2 bases, and 13 bases had no gene match. In nucleotides, the CDR3 is TGTGCCAGCAGTTACGGCACCTACCGGACTAGCGGGGGGATCGATACGCAGTATTTT. Translation gives CASSYGTYRTSGGIDTQYF.

This clonotype has only a few counts. The chain employs TRBV12-3 or TRBV12-4 and TRBJ1-4, with TRBD1 as a possible D gene (5 bases). V was trimmed by 6 bases and J by 4 bases, leaving 12 bases between them. This CDR3 has 14 residues. CDR3 coding DNA: TGTGCCAGCAGGAACCAACAGGTTAATGAAAAACTGTTTTTT. Amino acids: CASRNQQVNEKLFF.

The V gene is TRBV12-3 or TRBV12-4, the J gene TRBJ1-1; TRBD1 aligns across 10 bases. This CDR3 region has 14 residues. Losses at the gene ends were 6 bases for V and 4 bases for J; bases not matched to a gene: 5. CDR3 region: CASRGRDRGTEAFF. As DNA, the CDR3 is TGTGCCAGCAGGGGCCGGGACAGGGGCACTGAAGCTTTCTTT.

This clonotype is a singleton in its sample. The rearrangement links TRBV4-1 to TRBJ2-7, with D maybe TRBD1 (6 bases). Germline V gene data show CDR1 as MGHRA and CDR2 as YSYEKL. The CDR3 consists of 14 residues. V was trimmed by 3 bases and J by 3 bases, leaving 12 bases between them. CDR3 DNA: TGCGCCAGCAGCCACTCGGACAGAATCTACGAGCAGTACTTC. It yields the protein CASSHSDRIYEQYF.

There are a few counts of this clonotype. The J gene is TRBJ1-2, the V gene TRBV7-9; D may be TRBD1 (6 bases). The CDR3 covers 14 residues. The germline V and J ends were trimmed by 5 bases and 6 bases, with 16 bases remaining between them. Germline values: CDR1 SEHNR, CDR2 FQNEAQ (reference sequence). In DNA form, the CDR3 reads TGTGCCAGCAGCCTACAGGGTACGGTAGATGGCTACACCTTC. Amino acids: CASSLQGTVDGYTF. The full variable domain, completed using reference TRBV7-9 and TRBJ1-2, is DTGVSQNPRHKITKRGQNVTFRCDPISEHNRLYWYRQTLGQGPEFLTYFQNEAQLEKSRLLSDRFSAERPKGSFSTLEIQRTEQGDSAMYLCASSLQGTVDGYTFGSGTRLTVV.

This clonotype was seen a handful of times. The V call is TRBV3-1, the J call TRBJ2-7; the D is unclear. The CDR3 extends over 12 amino acids. Germline V gives CDR1 LGHDT, CDR2 YNNKEL (reference sequence). V shed 3 bases and J shed 2 bases, with 5 bases lying between them. This CDR3 is CASSHGAYEQYF. The CDR3 DNA follows: TGTGCCAGCAGCCATGGCGCCTACGAGCAGTACTTC.

On this clonotype: One base away lies a much larger clone, so this may be a sequencing read error. This chain uses TRBV12-3 or TRBV12-4 with TRBJ1-2, with D possibly being TRBD1 (5 bases). CDR3 length: 13 amino acids. The DNA of the CDR3 is TGTGTCAGCAGTTTCAGAGGGGACCATGGCTACACCTTC. The encoded protein is CVSSFRGDHGYTF.

The chain carries TRBV5-6 and TRBJ1-5; tentative D call: TRBD1 (5 bases). The CDR3 has 16 amino acids. Germline lookup yields CDR1 SGHDT and CDR2 YYEEEE. V was trimmed by 2 bases and J by 7 bases, leaving 19 bases between them. CDR3 in DNA: TGTGCCAGCAGCTTCAGCATTCAGGGTGGAGGACAGCCCCAGCATTTT. Translating gives CASSFSIQGGGQPQHF.

In this sample, this clonotype turned up a few times. The chain has TRBV9 and TRBJ2-1, with TRBD2 matching 10 bases. Per germline, CDR1 SGDLS and CDR2 YYNGEE. The CDR3 extends over 14 amino acids. V shed 6 bases and J 8 bases; nucleotides not matched to a gene: 8. CDR3 amino acids: CASTTHGLADEQFF. Written as DNA, the CDR3 is TGTGCCAGCACCACCCACGGACTAGCGGATGAGCAGTTCTTC.

This rearrangement joins TRBV18 to TRBJ2-5; D remains ambiguous. Germline values: CDR1 KGHSH, CDR2 LQKENI. Trimming removed 0 bases from V and 4 bases from J, with 6 bases in between. The length of the CDR3 is 13 residues. The CDR3 region is CASSPPVGETQYF. The CDR3 DNA sequence: TGTGCCAGCTCACCACCGGTCGGAGAGACCCAGTACTTC.

This chain links TRBV14 with TRBJ2-1, with 7 bases aligning to TRBD1. J gave up 5 bases and V 4 bases, and 17 bases lay outside the gene matches. From germline, CDR1 is SGHDN and CDR2 FVKESK. The CDR3 is made up of 18 amino acids. The CDR3 DNA reads TGTGCCAGCAGCCCCCTGGCCGAACAGGGGAATGGAGACAATGAGCAGTTCTTC. It translates to CASSPLAEQGNGDNEQFF.

This clonotype came up a few times. V and J are TRBV6-5 and TRBJ1-6; D is undetermined. Looked up from germline, CDR1 is MNHEY and CDR2 is SVGAGI. V lost 3 bases, J lost 9 bases, and 9 bases lay in between. The CDR3 has 13 residues. CDR3: CASSYGRISPLHF. CDR3 coding DNA: TGTGCCAGCAGTTATGGAAGAATTTCACCCCTCCACTTT.

The chain employs TRBV6-2 or TRBV6-3 and TRBJ2-3, with 14 bases that match TRBD2. V gave up 2 bases and J gave up 4 bases; unmatched junction bases: 5. Germline assignment: CDR1 MNHEY and CDR2 SVGEGT. The CDR3 spans 17 residues. CDR3 amino acids: CASSYGPGLAGADTQYF. Here the CDR3 DNA reads TGTGCCAGCAGTTACGGGCCGGGACTAGCGGGAGCAGATACGCAGTATTTT.

This clonotype was seen more than once but under ten times. The chain is built from TRBV5-1 and TRBJ2-5; 9 bases agree with TRBD2. The J segment lost 2 bases and the V segment lost 0 bases, leaving 5 bases of the junction unmatched. CDR3 length: 16 amino acids. CDR1 is SGHRS and CDR2 is YFSETQ in the germline V gene. CDR3: CASSLGGLAEQETQYF. The DNA of the CDR3 is TGCGCCAGCAGCTTGGGGGGACTAGCCGAGCAAGAGACCCAGTACTTC.

This clonotype was observed a few times. The chain is built from TRBV7-9 and TRBJ2-3; 10 bases line up with TRBD2. CDR3 length: 16 residues. CDR1 and CDR2 from the germline V gene are SEHNR and FQNEAQ (reference sequence). Trimming took 5 bases from V and 7 from J; bases not matched to a gene: 12. The chain's CDR3 is CASSPGIGTSANTQYF. The CDR3 DNA sequence: TGTGCCAGCAGCCCCGGGATCGGGACTAGCGCAAATACGCAGTATTTT.

The J gene is TRBJ2-5, the V gene TRBV30, with a tentative D call TRBD2 (7 bases). Trimming left V 4 bases short and J 4 bases short, with 16 bases between. CDR1 is GTSNPN, CDR2 SVGIG, per germline (reference sequence). The CDR3 totals 14 residues. CDR3: CAWKVTGRVETQYF. CDR3 bases: TGTGCCTGGAAGGTAACAGGGAGGGTAGAGACCCAGTACTTC.

Only a few counts were recorded for this clonotype. The chain combines TRBV7-3 with TRBJ1-1; possibly TRBD1 for D (5 bases). Germline CDR1 SGHTA, CDR2 FQGTGA. Trimming pared 5 bases from V and 4 bases from J, leaving 11 bases between. The CDR3 extends over 13 amino acids. In DNA form, the CDR3 reads TGTGCCAGCAGCAGAAACGGGGCCACTGAAGCTTTCTTT. Translation gives CASSRNGATEAFF.

This clonotype has a count of ten or more. V is TRBV7-9 and J is TRBJ1-2; D is undetermined. V was trimmed by 0 bases and J by 3 bases, leaving 11 bases between them. The CDR3 has 15 residues. CDR1 is SEHNR and CDR2 is FQNEAQ in the germline V gene (reference sequence). CDR3 in DNA: TGTGCCAGCAGCTTAGCGCTTACCATGGACTATGGCTACACCTTC. It specifies CASSLALTMDYGYTF.

This clonotype was seen only a few times. The chain couples TRBV6-5 to TRBJ2-6; the D is unclear. Germline V lookup: CDR1 MNHEY, CDR2 SVGAGI. V gave up 3 bases and J gave up 5 bases, with 23 bases separating them. The CDR3 has 19 amino acids. This CDR3 reads CASSYWLGSEAVWANVLTF. CDR3 nucleotides: TGTGCCAGCAGTTATTGGTTGGGCTCCGAGGCCGTCTGGGCCAACGTCCTGACTTTC.